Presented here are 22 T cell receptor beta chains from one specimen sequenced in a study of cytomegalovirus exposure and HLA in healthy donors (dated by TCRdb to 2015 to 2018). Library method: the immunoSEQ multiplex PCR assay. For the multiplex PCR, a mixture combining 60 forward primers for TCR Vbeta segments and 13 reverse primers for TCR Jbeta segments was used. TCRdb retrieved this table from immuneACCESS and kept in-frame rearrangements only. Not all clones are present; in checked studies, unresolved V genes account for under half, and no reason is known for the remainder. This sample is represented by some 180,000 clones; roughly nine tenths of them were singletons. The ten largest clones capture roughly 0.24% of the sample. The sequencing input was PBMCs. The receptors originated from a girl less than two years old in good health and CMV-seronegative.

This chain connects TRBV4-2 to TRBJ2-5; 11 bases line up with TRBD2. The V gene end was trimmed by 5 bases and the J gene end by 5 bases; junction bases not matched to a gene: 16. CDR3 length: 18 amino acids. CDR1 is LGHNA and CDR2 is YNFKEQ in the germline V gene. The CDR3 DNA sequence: TGTGCCAGCAGCAACGGGGGTGGGACTAGCGGCTTTAGGGAGACCCAGTACTTC. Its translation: CASSNGGGTSGFRETQYF.

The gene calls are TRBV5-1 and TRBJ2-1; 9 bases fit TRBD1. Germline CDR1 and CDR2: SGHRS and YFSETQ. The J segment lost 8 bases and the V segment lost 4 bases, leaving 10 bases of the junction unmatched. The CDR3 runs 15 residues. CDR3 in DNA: TGCGCCAGCAGCAGGACAGGGGTGGGGGTAGATGAGCAGTTCTTC. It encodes CASSRTGVGVDEQFF.

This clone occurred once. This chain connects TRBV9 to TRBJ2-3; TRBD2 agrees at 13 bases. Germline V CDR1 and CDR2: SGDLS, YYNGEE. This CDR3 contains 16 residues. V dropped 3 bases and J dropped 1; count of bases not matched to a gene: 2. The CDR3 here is CASSAGLAGGTDTQYF. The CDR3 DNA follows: TGTGCCAGCAGCGCAGGACTAGCGGGAGGCACAGATACGCAGTATTTT.

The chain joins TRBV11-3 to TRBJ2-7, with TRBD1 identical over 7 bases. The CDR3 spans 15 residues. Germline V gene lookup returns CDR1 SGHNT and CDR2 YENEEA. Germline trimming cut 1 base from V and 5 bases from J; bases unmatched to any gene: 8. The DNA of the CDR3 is TGTGCCAGCAGCTTAGCCCGGGACAGAATCAACGAGCAGTACTTC. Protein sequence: CASSLARDRINEQYF.

The CDR3 is CASSFVTSKMNTEAFF. CDR3 in DNA: TGTGCCAGCAGCTTTGTCACTAGCAAGATGAACACTGAAGCTTTCTTT. The gene calls are TRBV5-5 and TRBJ1-1, with no clear D. The CDR3 has 16 residues. Germline loops: CDR1 SGHKS, CDR2 YYEKEE (reference sequence). V was shortened by 2 bases and J by 0 bases, with 14 bases between the two germline ends.

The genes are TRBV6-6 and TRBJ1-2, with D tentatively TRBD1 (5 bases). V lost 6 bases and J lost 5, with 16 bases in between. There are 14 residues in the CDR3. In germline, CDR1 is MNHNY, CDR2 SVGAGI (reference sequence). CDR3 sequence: CASSVMRGEYGYTF. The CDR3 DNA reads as TGTGCCAGCAGCGTAATGCGGGGGGAGTATGGCTACACCTTC.

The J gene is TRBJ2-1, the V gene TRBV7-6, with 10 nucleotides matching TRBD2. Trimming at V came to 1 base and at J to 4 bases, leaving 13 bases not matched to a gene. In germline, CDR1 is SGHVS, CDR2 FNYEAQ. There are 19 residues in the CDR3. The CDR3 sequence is CASSLVAGGTRIGYNEQFF. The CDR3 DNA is TGTGCCAGCAGCTTAGTAGCGGGGGGAACGCGAATCGGGTACAATGAGCAGTTCTTC.

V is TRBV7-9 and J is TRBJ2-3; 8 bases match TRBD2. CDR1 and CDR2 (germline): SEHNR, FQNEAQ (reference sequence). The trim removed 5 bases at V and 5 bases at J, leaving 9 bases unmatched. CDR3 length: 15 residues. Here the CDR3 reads CASSNRAGDGDTQYF. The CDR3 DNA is TGTGCCAGCAGCAATCGAGCGGGAGATGGAGATACGCAGTATTTT.

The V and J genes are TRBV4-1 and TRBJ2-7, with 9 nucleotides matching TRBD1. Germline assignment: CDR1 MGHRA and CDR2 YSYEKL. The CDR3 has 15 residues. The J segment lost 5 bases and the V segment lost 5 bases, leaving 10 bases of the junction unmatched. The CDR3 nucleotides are TGCGCCAGCAGCAAAGTGTGGGACAGGGACCACGAGCAGTACTTC. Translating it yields CASSKVWDRDHEQYF.

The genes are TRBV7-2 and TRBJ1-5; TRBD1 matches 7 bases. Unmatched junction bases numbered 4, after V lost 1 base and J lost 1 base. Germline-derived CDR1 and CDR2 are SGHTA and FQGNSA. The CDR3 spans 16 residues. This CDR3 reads CASSLVGTASNQPQHF. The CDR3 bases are TGTGCCAGCAGCTTAGTGGGGACAGCCAGCAATCAGCCCCAGCATTTT.

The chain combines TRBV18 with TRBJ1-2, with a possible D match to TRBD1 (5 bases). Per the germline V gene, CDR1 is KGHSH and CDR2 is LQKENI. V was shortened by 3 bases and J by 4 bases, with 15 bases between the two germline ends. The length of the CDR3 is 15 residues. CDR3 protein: CASSPGLGRIYGYTF. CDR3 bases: TGTGCCAGCTCACCGGGGCTGGGTCGAATCTATGGCTACACCTTC.

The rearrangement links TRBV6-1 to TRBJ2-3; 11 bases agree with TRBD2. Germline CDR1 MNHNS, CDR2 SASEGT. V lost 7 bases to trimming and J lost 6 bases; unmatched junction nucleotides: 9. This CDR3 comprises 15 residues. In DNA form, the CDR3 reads TGTGCCAGCATAACTAGCGGGGGCCTCCGGGATACGCAGTATTTT. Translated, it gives CASITSGGLRDTQYF.

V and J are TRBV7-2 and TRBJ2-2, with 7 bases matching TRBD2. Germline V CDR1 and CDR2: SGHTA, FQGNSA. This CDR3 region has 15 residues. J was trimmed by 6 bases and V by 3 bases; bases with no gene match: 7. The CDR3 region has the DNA TGTGCCAGCAGCTTCGGGGCGGGAGCAGCCGGGGAGCTGTTTTTT. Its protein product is CASSFGAGAAGELFF.

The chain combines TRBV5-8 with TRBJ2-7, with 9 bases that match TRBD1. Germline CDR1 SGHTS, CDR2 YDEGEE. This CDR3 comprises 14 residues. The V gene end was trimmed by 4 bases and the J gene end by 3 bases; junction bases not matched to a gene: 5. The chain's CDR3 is CASSTDRGRYEQYF. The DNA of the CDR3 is TGTGCCAGCAGCACGGACAGGGGACGCTACGAGCAGTACTTC.

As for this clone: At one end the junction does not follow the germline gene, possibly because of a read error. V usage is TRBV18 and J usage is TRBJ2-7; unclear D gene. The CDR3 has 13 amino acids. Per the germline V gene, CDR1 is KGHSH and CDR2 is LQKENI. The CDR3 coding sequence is TGTGCCAGCTCACCGTCCGTTGAGGTTCCCGGCAATTTC. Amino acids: CASSPSVEVPGNF. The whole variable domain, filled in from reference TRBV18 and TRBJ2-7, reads NAGVMQNPRHLVRRRGQEARLRCSPMKGHSHVYWYRQLPEEGLKFMVYLQKENIIDESGMPKERFSAEFPKEGPSILRIQQVVRGDSAAYFCASSPSVEVPGNFGPGTRLTVT.

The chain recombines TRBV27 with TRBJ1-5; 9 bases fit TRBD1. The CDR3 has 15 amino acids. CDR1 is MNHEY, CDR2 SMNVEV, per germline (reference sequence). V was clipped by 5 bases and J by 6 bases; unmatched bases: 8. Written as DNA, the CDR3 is TGTGCCAGCAGTCCGGGGACAGGGAATTTTCAGCCCCAGCATTTT. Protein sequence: CASSPGTGNFQPQHF.

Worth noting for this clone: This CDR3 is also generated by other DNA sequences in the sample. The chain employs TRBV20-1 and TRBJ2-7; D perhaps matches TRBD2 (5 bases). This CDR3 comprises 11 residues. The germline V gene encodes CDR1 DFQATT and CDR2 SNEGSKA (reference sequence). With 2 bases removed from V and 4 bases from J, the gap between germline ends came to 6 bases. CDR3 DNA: TGCAGTGCTAGACGGGATTACGAGCAGTACTTC. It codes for CSARRDYEQYF.

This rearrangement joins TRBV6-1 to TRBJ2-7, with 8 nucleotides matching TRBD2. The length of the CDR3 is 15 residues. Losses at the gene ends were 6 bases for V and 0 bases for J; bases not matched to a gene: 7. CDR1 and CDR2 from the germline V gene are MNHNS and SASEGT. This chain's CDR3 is CASRGTSGSSYEQYF. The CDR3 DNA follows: TGTGCCAGCAGGGGCACTAGCGGCAGCTCCTACGAGCAGTACTTC.

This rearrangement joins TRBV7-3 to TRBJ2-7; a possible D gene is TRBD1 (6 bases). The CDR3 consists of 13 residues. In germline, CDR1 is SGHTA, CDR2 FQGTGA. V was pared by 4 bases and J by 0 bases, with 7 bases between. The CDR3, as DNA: TGTGCCAGCAGCTGGGACAACTCCTACGAGCAGTACTTC. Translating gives CASSWDNSYEQYF.

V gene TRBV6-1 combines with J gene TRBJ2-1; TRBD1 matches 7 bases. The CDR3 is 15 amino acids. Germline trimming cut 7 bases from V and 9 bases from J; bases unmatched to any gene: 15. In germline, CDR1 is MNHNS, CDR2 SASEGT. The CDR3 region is CASTRTGAGTFEQFF. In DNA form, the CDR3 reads TGTGCCAGCACCCGAACAGGGGCGGGCACGTTTGAGCAGTTCTTC.

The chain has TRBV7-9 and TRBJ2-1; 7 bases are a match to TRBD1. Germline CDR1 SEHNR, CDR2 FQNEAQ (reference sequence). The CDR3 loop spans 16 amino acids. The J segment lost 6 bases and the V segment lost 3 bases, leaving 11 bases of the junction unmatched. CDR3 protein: CASSFLGGRAGNEQFF. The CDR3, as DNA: TGTGCCAGCAGCTTCCTAGGGGGCAGGGCTGGCAATGAGCAGTTCTTC.

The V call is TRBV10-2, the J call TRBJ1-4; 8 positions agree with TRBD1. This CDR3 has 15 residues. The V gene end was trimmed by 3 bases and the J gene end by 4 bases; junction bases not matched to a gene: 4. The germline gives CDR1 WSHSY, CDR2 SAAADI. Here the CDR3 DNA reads TGCGCCAGCAGTGAAACGGGACAGGATAATGAAAAACTGTTTTTT. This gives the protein CASSETGQDNEKLFF.